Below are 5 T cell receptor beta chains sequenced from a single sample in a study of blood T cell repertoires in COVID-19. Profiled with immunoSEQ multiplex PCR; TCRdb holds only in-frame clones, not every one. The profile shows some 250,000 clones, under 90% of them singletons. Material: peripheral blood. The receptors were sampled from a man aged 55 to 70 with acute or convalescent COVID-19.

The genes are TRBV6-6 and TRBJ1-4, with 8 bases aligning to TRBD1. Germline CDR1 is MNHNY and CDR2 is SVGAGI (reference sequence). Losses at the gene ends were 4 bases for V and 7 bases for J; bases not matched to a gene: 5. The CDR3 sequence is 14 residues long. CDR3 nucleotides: TGTGCCAGCAGTTCCGGACAGGGTATTGAAAAACTGTTTTTT. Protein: CASSSGQGIEKLFF.

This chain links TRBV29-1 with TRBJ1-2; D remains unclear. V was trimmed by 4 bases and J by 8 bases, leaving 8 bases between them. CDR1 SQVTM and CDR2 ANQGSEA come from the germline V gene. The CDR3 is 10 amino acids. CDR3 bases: TGCAGCGTTGGGAGTGAAGGCTACACCTTC. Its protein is CSVGSEGYTF.

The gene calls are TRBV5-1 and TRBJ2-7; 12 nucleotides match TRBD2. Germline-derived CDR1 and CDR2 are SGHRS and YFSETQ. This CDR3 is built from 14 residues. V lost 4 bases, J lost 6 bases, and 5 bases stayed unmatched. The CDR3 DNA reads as TGCGCCAGCAGCCCCCGACTAGCGGGAGCCGAGCAGTACTTC. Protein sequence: CASSPRLAGAEQYF.

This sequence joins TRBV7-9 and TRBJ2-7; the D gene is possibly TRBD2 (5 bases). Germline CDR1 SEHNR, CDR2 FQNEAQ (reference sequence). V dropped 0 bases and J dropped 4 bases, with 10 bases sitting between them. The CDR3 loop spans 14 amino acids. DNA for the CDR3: TGTGCCAGCAGCTTAGCAGGGAGTGGGTACGAGCAGTACTTC. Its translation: CASSLAGSGYEQYF. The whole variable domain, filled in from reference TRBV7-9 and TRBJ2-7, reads DTGVSQNPRHKITKRGQNVTFRCDPISEHNRLYWYRQTLGQGPEFLTYFQNEAQLEKSRLLSDRFSAERPKGSFSTLEIQRTEQGDSAMYLCASSLAGSGYEQYFGPGTRLTVT.

The chain's CDR3 is CASSLELAGGTDTQYF. In DNA, the CDR3 is TGCGCCAGCAGCTTGGAGCTAGCGGGGGGGACAGATACGCAGTATTTT. The J gene is TRBJ2-3, the V gene TRBV5-1, with 12 positions matching TRBD2. Per the germline V gene, CDR1 is SGHRS and CDR2 is YFSETQ. The CDR3 is 16 residues long. V trimming: 0 bases; J trimming: 3 bases; junction bases outside the gene matches: 2.